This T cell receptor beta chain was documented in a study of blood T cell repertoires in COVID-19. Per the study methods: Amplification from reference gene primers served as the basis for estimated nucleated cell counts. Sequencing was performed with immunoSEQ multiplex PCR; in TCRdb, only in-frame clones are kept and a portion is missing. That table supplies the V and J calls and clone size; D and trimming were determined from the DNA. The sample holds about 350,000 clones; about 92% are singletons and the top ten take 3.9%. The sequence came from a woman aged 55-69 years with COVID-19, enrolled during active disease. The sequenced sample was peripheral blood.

This CDR3 is CASSLLASTDTQYF. CDR3 DNA: TGTGCCAGCAGCTTACTAGCTTCCACAGATACGCAGTATTTT. The chain links TRBV5-5 to TRBJ2-3; D is possibly TRBD2 (6 bases). Trimming removed 2 bases from V and 2 bases from J, with 9 bases in between. This CDR3 has 14 residues. From germline, CDR1 is SGHKS and CDR2 YYEKEE (reference sequence).